The T cell receptor beta chain under discussion was sequenced for a study of cytomegalovirus exposure and HLA in healthy donors. A multiplex PCR was run with 60 Vbeta primers and 13 Jbeta primers. Data came from immunoSEQ multiplex PCR; TCRdb stores just in-frame clones and leaves some out. The sample includes approximately 130,000 clones. The source is a woman aged 55-70 years in good health and CMV-seronegative. Input material: PBMCs.

CDR3 in DNA: TGTGCCAGCAGCTTAAGTCCGGGCAATCAGCCCCAGCATTTT. It yields the protein CASSLSPGNQPQHF. V and J are TRBV7-2 and TRBJ1-5; D is undetermined. In germline, CDR1 is SGHTA, CDR2 FQGNSA. The V and J ends lost 2 bases and 2 bases respectively, with 7 bases between them. The CDR3 is made up of 14 amino acids.